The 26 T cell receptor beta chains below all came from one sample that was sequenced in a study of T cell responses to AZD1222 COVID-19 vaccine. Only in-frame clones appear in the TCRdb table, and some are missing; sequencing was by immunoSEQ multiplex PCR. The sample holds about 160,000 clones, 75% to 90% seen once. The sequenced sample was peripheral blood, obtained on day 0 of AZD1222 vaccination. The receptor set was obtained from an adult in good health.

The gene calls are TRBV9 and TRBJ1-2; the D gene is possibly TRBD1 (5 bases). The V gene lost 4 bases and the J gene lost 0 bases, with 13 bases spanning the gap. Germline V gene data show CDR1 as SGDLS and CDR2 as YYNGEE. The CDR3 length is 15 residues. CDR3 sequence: CASSSGTLANYGYTF. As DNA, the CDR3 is TGTGCCAGCAGCTCCGGGACCCTAGCTAACTATGGCTACACCTTC.

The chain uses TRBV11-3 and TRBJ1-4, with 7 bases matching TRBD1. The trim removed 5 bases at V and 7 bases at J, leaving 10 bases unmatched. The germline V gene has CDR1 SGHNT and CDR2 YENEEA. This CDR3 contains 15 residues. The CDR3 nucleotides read TGTGCCAGCAGCATAAGACAGGGTACGGGTGAAAAACTGTTTTTT. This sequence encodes CASSIRQGTGEKLFF.

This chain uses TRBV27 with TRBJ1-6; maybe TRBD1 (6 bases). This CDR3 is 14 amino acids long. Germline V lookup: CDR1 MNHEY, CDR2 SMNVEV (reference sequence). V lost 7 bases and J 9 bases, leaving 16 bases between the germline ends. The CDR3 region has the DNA TGTGCCAGCACGGGGGCTCCCTCAGGTTCACCCCTCCACTTT. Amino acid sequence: CASTGAPSGSPLHF.

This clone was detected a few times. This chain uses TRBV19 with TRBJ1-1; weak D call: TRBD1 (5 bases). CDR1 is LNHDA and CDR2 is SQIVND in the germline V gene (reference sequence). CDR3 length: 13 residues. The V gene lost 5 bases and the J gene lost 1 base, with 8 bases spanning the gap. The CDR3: CASSDSPNTEAFF. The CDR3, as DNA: TGTGCCAGTAGTGACAGCCCGAACACTGAAGCTTTCTTT.

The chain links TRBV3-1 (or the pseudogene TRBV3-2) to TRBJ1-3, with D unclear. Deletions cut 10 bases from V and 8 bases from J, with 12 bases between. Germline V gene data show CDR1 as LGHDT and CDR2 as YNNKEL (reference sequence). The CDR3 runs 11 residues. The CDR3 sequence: CATKRRDTIYF. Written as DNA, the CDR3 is TGTGCCACCAAACGGCGGGACACCATATATTTT.

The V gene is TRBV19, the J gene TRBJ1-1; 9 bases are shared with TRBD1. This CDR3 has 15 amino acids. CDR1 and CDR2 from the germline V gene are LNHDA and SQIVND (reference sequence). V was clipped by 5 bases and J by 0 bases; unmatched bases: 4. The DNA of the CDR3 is TGTGCCAGTAGTCGGACAGGGGCAATGAACACTGAAGCTTTCTTT. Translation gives CASSRTGAMNTEAFF.

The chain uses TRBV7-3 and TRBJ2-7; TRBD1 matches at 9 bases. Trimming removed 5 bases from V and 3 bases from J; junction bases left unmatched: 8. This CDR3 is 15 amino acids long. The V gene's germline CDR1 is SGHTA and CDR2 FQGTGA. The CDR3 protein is CASSPQGGQGYEQYF. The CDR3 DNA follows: TGTGCCAGCAGCCCGCAGGGGGGACAGGGCTACGAGCAGTACTTC.

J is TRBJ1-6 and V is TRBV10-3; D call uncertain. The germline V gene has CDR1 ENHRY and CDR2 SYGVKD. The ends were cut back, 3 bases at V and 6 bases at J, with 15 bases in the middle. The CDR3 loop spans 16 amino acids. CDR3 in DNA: TGTGCCATCAGTGATGAAGGACCGGAGGTTAATTCACCCCTCCACTTT. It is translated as CAISDEGPEVNSPLHF.

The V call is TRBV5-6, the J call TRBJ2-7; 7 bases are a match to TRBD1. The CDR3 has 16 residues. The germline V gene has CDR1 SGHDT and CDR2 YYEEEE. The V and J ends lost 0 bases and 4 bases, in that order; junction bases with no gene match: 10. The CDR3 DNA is TGTGCCAGCAGCTTGGGACAGGGTTTTATGAAGTACGAGCAGTACTTC. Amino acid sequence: CASSLGQGFMKYEQYF.

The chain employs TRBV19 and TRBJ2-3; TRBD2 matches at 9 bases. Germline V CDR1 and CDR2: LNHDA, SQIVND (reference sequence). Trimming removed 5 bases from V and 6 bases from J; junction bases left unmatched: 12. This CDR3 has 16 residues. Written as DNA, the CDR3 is TGTGCCAGTAGTCCCCGTAGGGTCGCGGGAGGGGATACGCAGTATTTT. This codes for CASSPRRVAGGDTQYF.

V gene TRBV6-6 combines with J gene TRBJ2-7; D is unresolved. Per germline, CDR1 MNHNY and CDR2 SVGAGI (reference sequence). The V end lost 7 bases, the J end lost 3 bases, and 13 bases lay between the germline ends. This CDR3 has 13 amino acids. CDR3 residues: CASTPRLGYEQYF. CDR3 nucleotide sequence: TGTGCCAGCACCCCTCGATTGGGCTACGAGCAGTACTTC.

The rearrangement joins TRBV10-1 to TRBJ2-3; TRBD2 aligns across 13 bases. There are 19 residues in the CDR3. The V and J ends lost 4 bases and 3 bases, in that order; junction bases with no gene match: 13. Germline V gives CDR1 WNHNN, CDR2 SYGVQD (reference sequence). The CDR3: CASSGTPGLAGLSTDTQYF. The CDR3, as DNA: TGCGCCAGCAGTGGCACCCCGGGACTAGCGGGGCTTAGTACAGATACGCAGTATTTT.

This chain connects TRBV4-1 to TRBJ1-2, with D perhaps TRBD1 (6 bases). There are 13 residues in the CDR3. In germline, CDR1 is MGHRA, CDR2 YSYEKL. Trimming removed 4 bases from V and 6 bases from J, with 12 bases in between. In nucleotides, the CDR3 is TGCGCCAGCAGCCCTTATAGGGGGGATGGCTACACCTTC. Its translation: CASSPYRGDGYTF.

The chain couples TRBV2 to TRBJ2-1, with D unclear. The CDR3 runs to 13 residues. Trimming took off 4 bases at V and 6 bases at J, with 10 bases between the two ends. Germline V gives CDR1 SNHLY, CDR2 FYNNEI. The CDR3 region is CASSVAWGNEQFF. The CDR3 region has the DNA TGTGCCAGCAGTGTGGCGTGGGGCAATGAGCAGTTCTTC.

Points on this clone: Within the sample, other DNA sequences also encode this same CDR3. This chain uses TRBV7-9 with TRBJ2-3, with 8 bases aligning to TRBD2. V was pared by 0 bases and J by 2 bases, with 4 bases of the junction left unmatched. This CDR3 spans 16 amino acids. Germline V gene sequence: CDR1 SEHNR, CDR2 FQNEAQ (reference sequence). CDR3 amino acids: CASSLASGGVTDTQYF. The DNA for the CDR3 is TGTGCCAGCAGCTTAGCCTCGGGGGGGGTCACAGATACGCAGTATTTT.

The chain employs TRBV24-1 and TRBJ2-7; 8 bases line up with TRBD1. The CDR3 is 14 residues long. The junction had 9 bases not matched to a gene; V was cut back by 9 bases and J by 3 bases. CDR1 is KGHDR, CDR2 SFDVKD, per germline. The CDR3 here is CATRERQGYYEQYF. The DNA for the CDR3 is TGTGCCACCCGAGAGCGACAGGGGTACTACGAGCAGTACTTC.

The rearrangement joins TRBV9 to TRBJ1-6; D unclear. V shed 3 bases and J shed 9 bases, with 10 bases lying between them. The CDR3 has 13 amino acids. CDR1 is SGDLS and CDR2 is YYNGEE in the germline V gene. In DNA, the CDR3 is TGTGCCAGCAGCGAACGAGTAAGTTCACCCCTCCACTTT. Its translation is CASSERVSSPLHF.

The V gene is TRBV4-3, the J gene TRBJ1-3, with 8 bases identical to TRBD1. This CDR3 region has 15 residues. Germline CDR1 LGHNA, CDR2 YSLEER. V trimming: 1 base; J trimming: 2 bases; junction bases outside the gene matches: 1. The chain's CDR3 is CASSQADRAGNTIYF. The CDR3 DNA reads TGCGCCAGCAGCCAAGCGGACAGGGCTGGAAACACCATATATTTT.

The CDR3 region is CASSQSVGSGANVLTF. In nucleotides, the CDR3 is TGTGCCAGCAGCCAATCGGTGGGGTCTGGGGCCAACGTCCTGACTTTC. The chain employs TRBV16 and TRBJ2-6; no reliable D call. The V end lost 0 bases, the J end lost 1 base, and 7 bases lay between the germline ends. The CDR3 has 16 amino acids. CDR1 and CDR2 from the germline V gene are KGHSY and FQNENV.

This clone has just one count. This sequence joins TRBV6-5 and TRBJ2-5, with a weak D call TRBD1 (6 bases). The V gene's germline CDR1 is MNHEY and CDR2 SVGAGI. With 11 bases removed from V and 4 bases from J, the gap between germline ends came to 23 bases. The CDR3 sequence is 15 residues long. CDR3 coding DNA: TGTGCCTCCCGACAGGAGACAAGGGGCATAGAGACCCAGTACTTC. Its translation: CASRQETRGIETQYF.

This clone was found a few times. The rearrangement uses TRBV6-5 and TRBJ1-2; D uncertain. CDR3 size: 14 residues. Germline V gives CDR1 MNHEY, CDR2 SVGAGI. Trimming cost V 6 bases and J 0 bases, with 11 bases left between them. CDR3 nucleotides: TGTGCCAGCAGCGATACGGGAGCTAACTATGGCTACACCTTC. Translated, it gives CASSDTGANYGYTF.

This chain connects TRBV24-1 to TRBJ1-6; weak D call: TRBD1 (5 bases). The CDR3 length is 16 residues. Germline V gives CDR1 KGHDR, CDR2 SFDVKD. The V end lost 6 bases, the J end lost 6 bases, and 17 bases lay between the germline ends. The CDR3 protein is CATSLSRGEGNSPLHF. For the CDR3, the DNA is TGTGCCACCAGTCTGTCTCGGGGCGAAGGTAATTCACCCCTCCACTTT.

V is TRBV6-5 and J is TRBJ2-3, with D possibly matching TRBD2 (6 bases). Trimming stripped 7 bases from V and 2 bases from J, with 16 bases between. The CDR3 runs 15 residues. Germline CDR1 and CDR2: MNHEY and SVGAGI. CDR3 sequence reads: CASTPMWGVTDTQYF. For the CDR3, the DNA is TGTGCCAGCACCCCAATGTGGGGGGTCACAGATACGCAGTATTTT.

The CDR3 DNA sequence: TGTGCCTGGAGTGTACTAAACGAAGAGACCCAGTACTTC. It codes for CAWSVLNEETQYF. The J gene is TRBJ2-5, the V gene TRBV30; D ambiguous. The CDR3 contains 13 residues. CDR1 is GTSNPN, CDR2 SVGIG, per germline (reference sequence). V was trimmed by 0 bases and J by 3 bases, leaving 8 bases between them.

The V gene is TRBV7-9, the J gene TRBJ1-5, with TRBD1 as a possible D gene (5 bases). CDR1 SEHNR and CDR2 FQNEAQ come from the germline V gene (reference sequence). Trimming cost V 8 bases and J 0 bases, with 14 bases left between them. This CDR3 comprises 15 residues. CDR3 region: CASQQDEYSNQPQHF. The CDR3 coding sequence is TGTGCCAGCCAACAGGACGAGTATAGCAATCAGCCCCAGCATTTT.

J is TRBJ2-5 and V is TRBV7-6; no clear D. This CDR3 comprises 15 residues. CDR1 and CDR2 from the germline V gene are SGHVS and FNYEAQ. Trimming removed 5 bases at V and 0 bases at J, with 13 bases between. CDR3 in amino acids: CASSRGQSNQETQYF. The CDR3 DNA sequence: TGTGCCAGCAGCCGCGGCCAATCTAACCAAGAGACCCAGTACTTC.